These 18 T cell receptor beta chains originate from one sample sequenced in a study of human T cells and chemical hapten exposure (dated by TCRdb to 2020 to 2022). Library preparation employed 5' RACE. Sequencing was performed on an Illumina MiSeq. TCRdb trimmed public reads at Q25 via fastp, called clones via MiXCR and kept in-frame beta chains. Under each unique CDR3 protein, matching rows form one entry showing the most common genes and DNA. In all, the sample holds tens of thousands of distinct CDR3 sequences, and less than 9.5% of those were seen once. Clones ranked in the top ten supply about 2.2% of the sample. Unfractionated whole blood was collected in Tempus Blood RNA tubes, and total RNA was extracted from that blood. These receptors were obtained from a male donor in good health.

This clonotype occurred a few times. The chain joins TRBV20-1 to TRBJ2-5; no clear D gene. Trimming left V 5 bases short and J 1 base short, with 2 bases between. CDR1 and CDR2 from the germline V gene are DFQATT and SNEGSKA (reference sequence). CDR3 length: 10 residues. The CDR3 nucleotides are TGCAGTGCTGGCCAAGAGACCCAGTACTTC. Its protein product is CSAGQETQYF.

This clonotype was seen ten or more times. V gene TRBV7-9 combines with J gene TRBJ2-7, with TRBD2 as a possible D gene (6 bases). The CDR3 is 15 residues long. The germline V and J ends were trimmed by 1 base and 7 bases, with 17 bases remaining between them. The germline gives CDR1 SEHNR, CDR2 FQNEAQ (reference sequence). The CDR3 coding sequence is TGTGCCAGCAGCTTAGTGGAGGGGTCGCACCGGGAGCAGTACTTC. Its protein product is CASSLVEGSHREQYF.

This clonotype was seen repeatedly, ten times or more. The CDR3 spells CASSFGTGHNEKLFF. The DNA for the CDR3 is TGCGCCAGCAGCTTTGGGACAGGGCATAATGAAAAACTGTTTTTT. This chain links TRBV5-1 with TRBJ1-4; the match to TRBD1 covers 9 bases. The length of the CDR3 is 15 residues. Looked up from germline, CDR1 is SGHRS and CDR2 is YFSETQ. V gave up 2 bases and J gave up 4 bases; unmatched junction bases: 3.

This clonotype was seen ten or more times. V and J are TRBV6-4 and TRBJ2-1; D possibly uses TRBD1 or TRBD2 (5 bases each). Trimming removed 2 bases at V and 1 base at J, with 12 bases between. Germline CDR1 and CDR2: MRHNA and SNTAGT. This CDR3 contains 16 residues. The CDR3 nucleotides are TGTGCCAGCAGTGACCAGGGAGAAAAGTCCTACAATGAGCAGTTCTTC. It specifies CASSDQGEKSYNEQFF.

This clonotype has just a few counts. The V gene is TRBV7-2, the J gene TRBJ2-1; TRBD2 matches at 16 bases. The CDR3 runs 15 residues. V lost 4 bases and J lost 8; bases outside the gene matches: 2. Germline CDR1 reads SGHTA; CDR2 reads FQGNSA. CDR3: CASSSGLAGGYEQFF. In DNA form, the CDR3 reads TGTGCCAGCAGCTCGGGACTAGCGGGAGGGTATGAGCAGTTCTTC.

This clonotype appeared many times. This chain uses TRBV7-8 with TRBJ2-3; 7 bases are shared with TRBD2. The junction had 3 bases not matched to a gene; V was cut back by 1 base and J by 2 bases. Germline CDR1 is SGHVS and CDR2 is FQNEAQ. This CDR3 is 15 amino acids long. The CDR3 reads CASSLGAGDTDTQYF. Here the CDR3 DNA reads TGTGCCAGCAGCTTAGGGGCGGGGGACACAGATACGCAGTATTTT.

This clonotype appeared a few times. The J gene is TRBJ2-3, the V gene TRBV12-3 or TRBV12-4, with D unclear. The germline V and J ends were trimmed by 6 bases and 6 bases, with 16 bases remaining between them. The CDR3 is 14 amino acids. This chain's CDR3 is CASSRVSLWDTQYF. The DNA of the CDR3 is TGTGCCAGCAGCCGCGTCTCTCTCTGGGATACGCAGTATTTT.

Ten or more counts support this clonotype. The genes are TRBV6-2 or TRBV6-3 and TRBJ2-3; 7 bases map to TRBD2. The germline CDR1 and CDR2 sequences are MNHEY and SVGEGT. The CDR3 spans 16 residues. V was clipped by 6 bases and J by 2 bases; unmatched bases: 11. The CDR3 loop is CASRRDLADYTDTQYF. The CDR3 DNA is TGTGCCAGCAGACGAGACCTAGCGGATTACACAGATACGCAGTATTTT.

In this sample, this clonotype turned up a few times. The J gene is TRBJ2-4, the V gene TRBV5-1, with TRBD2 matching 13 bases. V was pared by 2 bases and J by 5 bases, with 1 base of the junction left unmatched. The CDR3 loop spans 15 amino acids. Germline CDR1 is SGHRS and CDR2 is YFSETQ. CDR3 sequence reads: CASSFGLAGENIQYF. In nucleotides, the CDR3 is TGCGCCAGCAGCTTCGGACTAGCGGGGGAAAACATTCAGTACTTC.

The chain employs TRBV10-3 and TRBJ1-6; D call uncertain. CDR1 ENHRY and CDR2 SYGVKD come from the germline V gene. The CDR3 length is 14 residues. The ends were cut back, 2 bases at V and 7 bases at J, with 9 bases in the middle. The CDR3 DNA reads TGTGCCATCAGTGAGCCTGACATCAATTCACCCCTCCACTTT. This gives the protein CAISEPDINSPLHF.

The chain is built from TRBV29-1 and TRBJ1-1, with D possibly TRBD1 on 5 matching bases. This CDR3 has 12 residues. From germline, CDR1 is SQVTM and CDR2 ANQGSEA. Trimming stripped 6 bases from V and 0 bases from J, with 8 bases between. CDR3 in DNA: TGCAGCGTGAAGGGACTGAACACTGAAGCTTTCTTT. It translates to CSVKGLNTEAFF. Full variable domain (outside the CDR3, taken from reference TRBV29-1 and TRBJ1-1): SAVISQKPSRDICQRGTSLTIQCQVDSQVTMMFWYRQQPGQSLTLIATANQGSEATYESGFVIDKFPISRPNLTFSTLTVSNMSPEDSSIYLCSVKGLNTEAFFGQGTRLTVV.

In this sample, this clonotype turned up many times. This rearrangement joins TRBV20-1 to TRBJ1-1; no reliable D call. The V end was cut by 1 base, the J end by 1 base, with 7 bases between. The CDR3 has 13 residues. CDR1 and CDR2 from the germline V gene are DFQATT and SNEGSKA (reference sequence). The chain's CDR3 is CSARASRNTEAFF. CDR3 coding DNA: TGCAGTGCTAGAGCATCAAGGAACACTGAAGCTTTCTTT.

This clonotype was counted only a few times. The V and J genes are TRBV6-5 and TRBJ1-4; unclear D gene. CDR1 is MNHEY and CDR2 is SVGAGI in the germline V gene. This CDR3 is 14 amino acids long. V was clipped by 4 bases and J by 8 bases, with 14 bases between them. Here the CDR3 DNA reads TGTGCCAGCAGTTTAGCGCAGAACGAGGAAAAACTGTTTTTT. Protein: CASSLAQNEEKLFF.

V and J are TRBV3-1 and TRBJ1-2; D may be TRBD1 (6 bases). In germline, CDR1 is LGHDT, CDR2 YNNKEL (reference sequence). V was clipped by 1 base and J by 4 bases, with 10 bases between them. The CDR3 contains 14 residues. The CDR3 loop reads CASSQVDSFYGYTF. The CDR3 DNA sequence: TGTGCCAGCAGCCAAGTGGACAGCTTCTATGGCTACACCTTC.

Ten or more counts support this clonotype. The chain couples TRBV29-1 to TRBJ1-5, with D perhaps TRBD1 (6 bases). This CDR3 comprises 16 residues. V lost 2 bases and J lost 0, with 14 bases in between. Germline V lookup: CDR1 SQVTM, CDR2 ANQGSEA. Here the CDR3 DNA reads TGCAGCGTTGAAATGGTACAGGGCCCTAGCAATCAGCCCCAGCATTTT. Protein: CSVEMVQGPSNQPQHF.

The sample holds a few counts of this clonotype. DNA of the CDR3: TGTGCCAGCAGCCCACACAGGGGGCGCAACGAAAAACTGTTTTTT. Translation: CASSPHRGRNEKLFF. The V call is TRBV7-2, the J call TRBJ1-4; 9 bases are shared with TRBD1. Per germline, CDR1 SGHTA and CDR2 FQGNSA. The CDR3 runs 15 residues. V lost 5 bases, J lost 8 bases, and 9 bases stayed unmatched.

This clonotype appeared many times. The CDR3 loop is CSARTDLSYEQYF. In nucleotides, the CDR3 is TGCAGTGCTCGGACCGACCTCTCCTACGAGCAGTACTTC. The chain combines TRBV20-1 with TRBJ2-7; D gene uncertain. CDR3 length equals 13 residues. Trimming took 5 bases from V and 0 from J, leaving 11 bases between them. Germline CDR1 reads DFQATT; CDR2 reads SNEGSKA (reference sequence).

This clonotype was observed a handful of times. The CDR3 loop is CASSLAQYSNQPQHF. The DNA for the CDR3 is TGTGCCAGCAGCTTAGCTCAATATAGCAATCAGCCCCAGCATTTT. The chain combines TRBV7-2 with TRBJ1-5; D uncertain. V lost 0 bases to trimming and J lost 0 bases, with 6 bases between them. CDR1 SGHTA and CDR2 FQGNSA come from the germline V gene. This CDR3 has 15 amino acids. The complete variable domain, with remaining parts taken from reference TRBV7-2 and TRBJ1-5, reads GAGVSQSPSNKVTEKGKDVELRCDPISGHTALYWYRQSLGQGLEFLIYFQGNSAPDKSGLPSDRFSAERTGGSVSTLTIQRTQQEDSAVYLCASSLAQYSNQPQHFGDGTRLSIL.